This TCR beta chain was captured in a study of human T cells and chemical hapten exposure. MiXCR, run by TCRdb on the RACE reads, gives a single entry per CDR3 protein. The data contain some 190,000 distinct CDR3 sequences, 20% to 25% of them seen just once; the ten biggest clones take up approximately 6.7%. This clonotype has just a few counts. Time point defined: patch test 1, 2 weeks after DPC sensitization. As for treatment: therapeutic diphenylcyclopropenone sensitization with weekly scalp DPC. This CDR3 is 16 amino acids long. The V gene lost 1 base and the J gene lost 0 bases, with 12 bases spanning the gap. Germline V gene sequence: CDR1 SGHNT, CDR2 YYREEE (reference sequence).

This chain connects TRBV5-4 to TRBJ2-3, with D perhaps being TRBD1 or TRBD2 (5 bases each). The starting material was whole blood, obtained in connection with sensitization to the hapten diphenylcyclopropenone (DPC). The sequence derives from a woman between 50 and 59 years old with alopecia areata. Some clones in this sample may be carry-over from other donors' samples. The CDR3 region has the DNA TGTGCCAGCAGCTTGCCGGGGCTCTTTAGCACAGATACGCAGTATTTT. Protein: CASSLPGLFSTDTQYF.